Following are 5 T cell receptor beta chains from one sample sequenced in a study of cytomegalovirus exposure and HLA in healthy donors. Both 60 Vbeta primers and 13 Jbeta primers went into the PCR. TCRdb's table, derived via immunoSEQ multiplex PCR, lists solely in-frame clones and lacks some. The profile shows approximately 140,000 clones, 70% to 80% of them singletons. The sequenced sample consisted of PBMCs. Receptors were obtained from a middle-aged man in good health and CMV-seropositive.

This CDR3 is CASTRGIAYEQYF. CDR3 sequence (DNA): TGTGCCAGCACGAGAGGGATTGCTTACGAGCAGTACTTC. The chain links TRBV6-5 to TRBJ2-7; tentatively, D is TRBD2 (5 bases). Germline assignment: CDR1 MNHEY and CDR2 SVGAGI. Trimming left V 7 bases short and J 4 bases short, with 14 bases between. This CDR3 has 13 residues.

This clone was counted a few times. The rearrangement links TRBV28 to TRBJ2-2; D unresolved. Trimming took 3 bases from V and 6 from J, leaving 11 bases between them. This CDR3 is 14 amino acids long. Per the germline V gene, CDR1 is MDHEN and CDR2 is SYDVKM. The CDR3 here is CASSFTGSAGELFF. The CDR3 DNA follows: TGTGCCAGCAGTTTCACGGGTTCGGCCGGGGAGCTGTTTTTT. Based on the CDR3 plus reference TRBV28 and TRBJ2-2, the full variable domain is DVKVTQSSRYLVKRTGEKVFLECVQDMDHENMFWYRQDPGLGLRLIYFSYDVKMKEKGDIPEGYSVSREKKERFSLILESASTNQTSMYLCASSFTGSAGELFFGEGSRLTVL.

This clone has just a few counts. The CDR3 bases are TGTGCCAGCAGTCGAGCGGGACAATCCTACAATGAGCAGTTCTTC. Translation: CASSRAGQSYNEQFF. The chain employs TRBV25-1 and TRBJ2-1; maybe TRBD2 (7 bases). The CDR3 contains 15 residues. Per germline, CDR1 MGHDK and CDR2 SYGVNS. Trimming stripped 5 bases from V and 1 base from J, with 12 bases between.

This clone was picked up one time. The CDR3 region is CAIGATSGASTDTQYF. DNA of the CDR3: TGTGCCATTGGGGCCACTAGCGGGGCTAGCACAGATACGCAGTATTTT. The chain links TRBV28 to TRBJ2-3, with 10 bases fitting TRBD2. V lost 10 bases to trimming and J lost 0 bases; unmatched junction nucleotides: 10. The CDR3 is 16 residues long. CDR1 is MDHEN, CDR2 SYDVKM, per germline.

The gene calls are TRBV28 and TRBJ2-3; D might be TRBD1 (6 bases). Germline V lookup: CDR1 MDHEN, CDR2 SYDVKM. The germline V and J ends were trimmed by 3 bases and 2 bases, with 9 bases remaining between them. The CDR3 extends over 14 amino acids. The CDR3 spells CASSFGQLTDTQYF. CDR3 bases: TGTGCCAGCAGTTTCGGACAGCTCACAGATACGCAGTATTTT.